These 18 T cell receptor beta chains came from one sample sequenced in a study of blood T cell repertoires in COVID-19. Clones were sequenced by immunoSEQ multiplex PCR, and TCRdb holds only the in-frame ones, with some missing. The sample lists tens of thousands of clones; about 80% were seen once. The sample taken for sequencing was peripheral blood. These receptors all stem from a man aged 50-59 years with active or convalescent COVID-19.

The J gene is TRBJ2-1, the V gene TRBV30, with 10 bases lining up with TRBD2. CDR1 GTSNPN and CDR2 SVGIG come from the germline V gene (reference sequence). The length of the CDR3 is 13 residues. The CDR3: CASQPSGSHEQFF. For the CDR3, the DNA is TGTGCTTCACAGCCTAGCGGGAGCCATGAGCAGTTCTTC.

The genes are TRBV27 and TRBJ2-7, with 11 bases matching TRBD1. Germline lookup yields CDR1 MNHEY and CDR2 SMNVEV (reference sequence). The CDR3 spans 15 residues. J was trimmed by 0 bases and V by 6 bases; bases with no gene match: 4. The CDR3 nucleotides read TGTGCCAGCAGATATGGGACAGGGGGCTCCTACGAGCAGTACTTC. Translating it yields CASRYGTGGSYEQYF.

The V call is TRBV10-1, the J call TRBJ2-1; 9 nucleotides align to TRBD2. The CDR3 length is 17 residues. Looked up from germline, CDR1 is WNHNN and CDR2 is SYGVQD (reference sequence). The V segment lost 1 base and the J segment 10 bases; nucleotides outside the gene matches: 14. CDR3 loop: CASSELTTSGSPREQFF. Here the CDR3 DNA reads TGCGCCAGCAGTGAGTTAACGACTAGCGGATCCCCTAGGGAGCAGTTCTTC.

The CDR3, as DNA: TGTGCCAGCAGCGGCACTAGCTTTGATTACGCAGATACGCAGTATTTT. Encoded protein: CASSGTSFDYADTQYF. The rearrangement links TRBV9 to TRBJ2-3, with D perhaps matching TRBD2 (6 bases). Germline CDR1 and CDR2: SGDLS and YYNGEE. The CDR3 is 16 amino acids. V was shortened by 3 bases and J by 4 bases, with 18 bases between the two germline ends.

This chain connects TRBV4-1 to TRBJ1-2; 8 bases fit TRBD1. J lost 4 bases, V lost 1 base, and 5 bases had no gene match. The length of the CDR3 is 15 residues. Germline V gene lookup returns CDR1 MGHRA and CDR2 YSYEKL. The chain's CDR3 is CASSQAPTGAYGYTF. The CDR3 bases are TGCGCCAGCAGCCAAGCACCGACAGGGGCCTATGGCTACACCTTC.

CDR3 residues: CASSLSGRTSVGYEQYF. CDR3 in DNA: TGTGCCAGCAGCTTAAGCGGTAGGACTAGCGTAGGCTACGAGCAGTACTTC. The V and J genes are TRBV7-2 and TRBJ2-7; TRBD2 aligns across 9 bases. In germline, CDR1 is SGHTA, CDR2 FQGNSA. The CDR3 covers 17 residues. With 2 bases clipped from V and 3 bases from J, the junction kept 11 bases outside the gene matches.

This clone was detected a few times. The chain couples TRBV2 to TRBJ1-2; 9 bases line up with TRBD1. Germline CDR1 SNHLY, CDR2 FYNNEI. Trimming cost V 5 bases and J 8 bases; bases outside gene matches: 9. The CDR3 extends over 14 amino acids. CDR3: CASSTPGQGYGYTF. CDR3 bases: TGTGCCAGCAGTACCCCGGGACAGGGATACGGCTACACCTTC.

V is TRBV5-4 and J is TRBJ2-7; perhaps TRBD2 as D (6 bases). Germline CDR1 reads SGHNT; CDR2 reads YYREEE (reference sequence). The CDR3 runs 15 residues. V lost 2 bases and J lost 6, with 18 bases in between. The CDR3 DNA sequence: TGTGCCAGCAGCTTATTGAAGTCGGGAGTGCCCGAGCAGTACTTC. Encoded protein: CASSLLKSGVPEQYF.

The CDR3 sequence: CASSTLNQPQHF. The CDR3 DNA sequence: TGTGCCAGCAGCACTCTTAATCAGCCCCAGCATTTT. The chain joins TRBV7-8 to TRBJ1-5; no clear D gene. Trimming stripped 5 bases from V and 4 bases from J, with 6 bases between. CDR3 length: 12 amino acids. Germline loops: CDR1 SGHVS, CDR2 FQNEAQ.

This chain links TRBV11-3 with TRBJ1-1, with D perhaps matching TRBD1 (5 bases). V lost 2 bases to trimming and J lost 2 bases, with 6 bases between them. Germline V CDR1 and CDR2: SGHNT, YENEEA. This CDR3 region has 13 residues. CDR3 sequence: CASSLQGNTEAFF. Here the CDR3 DNA reads TGTGCCAGCAGCTTACAGGGAAACACTGAAGCTTTCTTT.

This clone has a handful of counts. The chain recombines TRBV15 with TRBJ2-5; D perhaps matches TRBD1 (6 bases). The V end lost 5 bases, the J end lost 4 bases, and 11 bases lay between the germline ends. The CDR3 consists of 13 residues. Per germline, CDR1 LNHNV and CDR2 YYDKDF (reference sequence). CDR3 bases: TGTGCCACCAGCGGGGGCGAAGGAGAGACCCAGTACTTC. Amino acids: CATSGGEGETQYF.

J is TRBJ2-1 and V is TRBV19, with TRBD2 as a possible D gene (5 bases). This CDR3 comprises 11 residues. Trimming took off 6 bases at V and 8 bases at J, with 8 bases between the two ends. The germline V gene has CDR1 LNHDA and CDR2 SQIVND (reference sequence). The chain's CDR3 is CASRRADEQFF. The CDR3 nucleotides are TGTGCCAGTAGGAGGGCGGATGAGCAGTTCTTC.

This clone was observed a few times. The chain couples TRBV7-9 to TRBJ1-2; D may be TRBD1 (6 bases). CDR1 is SEHNR and CDR2 is FQNEAQ in the germline V gene (reference sequence). Trimming stripped 5 bases from V and 3 bases from J, with 13 bases between. CDR3 length: 14 residues. As DNA, the CDR3 is TGTGCCAGCAGCGACTTGCGGACAGACTATGGCTACACCTTC. This encodes CASSDLRTDYGYTF.

This clone was observed a handful of times. This chain uses TRBV2 with TRBJ1-2, with a weak D call TRBD1 (5 bases). In germline, CDR1 is SNHLY, CDR2 FYNNEI. V lost 2 bases, J lost 6 bases, and 7 bases lay in between. The CDR3 runs to 12 residues. The CDR3: CASSERGNGYTF. The CDR3 region has the DNA TGTGCCAGCAGTGAACGGGGGAATGGCTACACCTTC.

The V gene is TRBV5-1, the J gene TRBJ2-5, with 14 bases that match TRBD2. Germline CDR1 SGHRS, CDR2 YFSETQ. The V gene end was trimmed by 4 bases and the J gene end by 4 bases; junction bases not matched to a gene: 12. CDR3 size: 18 residues. CDR3 residues: CASSMGITGTSGGETQYF. CDR3 in DNA: TGCGCCAGCAGCATGGGAATAACCGGGACTAGCGGGGGAGAGACCCAGTACTTC.

V gene TRBV6-5 combines with J gene TRBJ2-3; D might be TRBD1 (5 bases). This CDR3 spans 15 amino acids. Deletions cut 6 bases from V and 0 bases from J, with 13 bases between. CDR1 and CDR2 (germline): MNHEY, SVGAGI. The CDR3 bases are TGTGCCAGCAGAACTGACAGAACTAGCACAGATACGCAGTATTTT. As protein: CASRTDRTSTDTQYF.

The gene calls are TRBV19 and TRBJ2-3; no reliable D call. Per germline, CDR1 LNHDA and CDR2 SQIVND (reference sequence). CDR3 length: 13 residues. V was trimmed by 1 base and J by 5 bases, leaving 7 bases between them. CDR3 amino acids: CASSIGAKDTQYF. The CDR3 DNA is TGTGCCAGTAGTATAGGAGCTAAAGATACGCAGTATTTT.

The table lists this clone with a few counts. J is TRBJ1-5 and V is TRBV6-5; perhaps TRBD1 as D (6 bases). Trimming stripped 2 bases from V and 5 bases from J, with 10 bases between. The V gene's germline CDR1 is MNHEY and CDR2 SVGAGI. The CDR3 is made up of 14 amino acids. The chain's CDR3 is CASSYVRGDQPQHF. The CDR3 DNA sequence: TGTGCCAGCAGTTACGTCAGGGGAGATCAGCCCCAGCATTTT.